Below are 2 T cell receptor beta chains sequenced from a single sample in a study of PD-1 blockade in classical Hodgkin lymphoma. The protocol was immunoSEQ multiplex PCR, while the TCRdb copy is restricted to in-frame clones and leaves out a portion. Altogether over 7,000 clones are present, approximately 77% being singletons, with the ten largest covering 6.5% to 7.5%. All trial patients relapsed after autologous stem cell transplantation. Using magnetic negative selection, the CD4+ T cells were separated out of thawed PBMCs. Sequenced here: CD4+ T cells from blood, sampled at baseline. Receptors were obtained from a human donor with classical Hodgkin lymphoma.

This clone appeared a few times. The chain uses TRBV11-3 and TRBJ2-1; unclear D gene. CDR3 length: 13 residues. In germline, CDR1 is SGHNT, CDR2 YENEEA. Trimming shortened V by 6 bases and J by 9 bases, and 15 bases separated the two germline ends. CDR3 coding DNA: TGTGCCAGCAGTTACATAAGTCTCGGTGAGCAGTTCTTC. Protein: CASSYISLGEQFF.

J is TRBJ2-2 and V is TRBV7-8, with 7 nucleotides matching TRBD1. CDR1 and CDR2 from the germline V gene are SGHVS and FQNEAQ. Germline trimming cut 3 bases from V and 2 bases from J; bases unmatched to any gene: 3. CDR3 length equals 15 residues. CDR3 DNA sequence: TGTGCCAGCAGCTTCCGGGACAGAAACACCGGGGAGCTGTTTTTT. Protein sequence: CASSFRDRNTGELFF. The full variable domain, in which reference TRBV7-8 and TRBJ2-2 provide the parts outside the CDR3, is GAGVSQSPRYKVAKRGQDVALRCDPISGHVSLFWYQQALGQGPEFLTYFQNEAQLDKSGLPSDRFFAERPEGSVSTLKIQRTQQEDSAVYLCASSFRDRNTGELFFGEGSRLTVL.